This T cell receptor beta chain came from a study of blood T cell repertoires in COVID-19. Study overall: The United States, Italy and Spain provided the acute and convalescent COVID-19 samples. The cDNA or gDNA used as material had been derived from T cells, B-cell-depleted T cells, or PBMCs.

Seattle's enrolled individuals joined amid active infection and were then monitored longitudinally. The sample holds one count of this clone. Germline V gene lookup returns CDR1 KGHDR and CDR2 SFDVKD. The CDR3 is made up of 16 amino acids. After removal of 1 base from V and 12 bases from J, the junction contained 9 bases not matched to a gene. As processed by the authors: Nucleated cell number was recorded as an estimate derived from reference gene primer amplification. Produced via immunoSEQ multiplex PCR; TCRdb's table is partial and in-frame only. V, J and clone size are those of that table, while D and trimming were read from the DNA. Seen here are 90,000 to 100,000 clones, roughly nine tenths observed once, and the top ten hold roughly 2.6%.

This sequence joins TRBV24-1 and TRBJ2-1, with 12 bases fitting TRBD2. The sample was peripheral blood. The TCR was taken from a man aged 45-60 years with COVID-19, enrolled during active disease. Here the CDR3 DNA reads TGTGCCACCAGTGATTTTCTAGCGGGGGGGCGGGGTCCGCAGTTCTTC. Translation gives CATSDFLAGGRGPQFF.